This TCR beta chain was sequenced during a study of CD8+ T cells in alopecia areata. Looking at the study overall: The authors grafted skin from approximately 6-12-month-old C3H/HeJ donors with spontaneous alopecia onto roughly 6-11-week-old female C3H/HeJ mice.

Study-level findings and limits: Scalp sample sequencing also detects resident alphabeta T cells of normal skin. Lesional scalp, especially alopecia totalis/universalis, showed higher clonality than normal scalp.

Extracted from the samples, RNA was reverse transcribed into cDNA to serve as the sequencing template. Produced via immunoSEQ multiplex PCR; TCRdb's table is partial and in-frame only. Altogether roughly 260,000 clones were found in the sample, and no singletons occur. Scientists pooled cutaneous lymph node cells and sorted them on CD4, CD8alpha, NKG2D, NKG2ACE and other markers. CDR1 is FNHDT, CDR2 SITEND, per germline (reference sequence). J gave up 4 bases and V 0 bases, and 3 bases lay outside the gene matches. This CDR3 comprises 15 residues. As for this clone: The antigen is not known. The genes are named according to mouse. Read data end 4 residues before the CDR3 end; the end is taken from the germline J gene.

The sequenced sample consisted of CD4+ T cells sorted from a lymph node. The clonotype was recovered from a C3H/HeJ mouse with alopecia areata. Strain MHC haplotype: H2-k. The rearrangement joins TRBV19 to TRBJ2-1; 8 bases agree with TRBD2. The CDR3 protein is CASSIDGGAYAEQFF. The DNA read from the CDR3 is TGTGCCAGCAGTATAGACGGGGGGGCGTATGCT.